Only a few counts were recorded for the clone carrying this T cell receptor beta chain. The antigen remains unidentified. The entry originates in a study of T cell repertoires in cytomegalovirus infection. As for the study in general: The authors relied on CMV epitopes, both recently identified HLA-C-restricted and well-studied HLA-B-restricted. Indications came from public TCR beta signatures; they pointed to CMV infection and to a matching HLA type. Study-wide results and limits: What dominated the ex vivo response were HLA-C-restricted CMV-specific TCR beta clonotypes.

Germline CDR1 reads LNHDA; CDR2 reads SQIVND (reference sequence). V was clipped by 5 bases and J by 3 bases, with 14 bases between them. CDR3 length: 15 amino acids. A single record per CDR3 protein comes from TCRdb applying MiXCR to the reads. Found here are approximately 990,000 distinct CDR3 sequences, approximately 30% of them singletons; the top ten hold around an eighth. This receptor was obtained from a human donor in good health (CMV status not recorded). Some clones in this sample may be carry-over from other donors' samples. J is TRBJ1-5 and V is TRBV19; D is perhaps TRBD1 (5 bases). The specimen comprised cultured CD8+ T cells from PBMCs, sampled from culture after CMV antigen stimulation. The CDR3 nucleotides read TGTGCCAGTAGTCCCCTGGACGGACACAATCAGCCCCAGCATTTT. It translates to CASSPLDGHNQPQHF.